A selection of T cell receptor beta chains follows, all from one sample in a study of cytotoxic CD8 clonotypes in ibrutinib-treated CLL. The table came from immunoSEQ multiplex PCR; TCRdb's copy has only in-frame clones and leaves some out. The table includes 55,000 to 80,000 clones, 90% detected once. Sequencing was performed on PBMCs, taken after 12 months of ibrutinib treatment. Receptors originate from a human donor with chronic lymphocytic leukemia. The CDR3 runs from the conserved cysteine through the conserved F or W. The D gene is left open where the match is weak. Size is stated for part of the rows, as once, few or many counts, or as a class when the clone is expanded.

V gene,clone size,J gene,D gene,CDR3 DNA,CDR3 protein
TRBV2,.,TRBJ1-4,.,TGTGCCAGCAGGAGACAGGAAGCAACTAATGAAAAACTGTTTTTT,CASRRQEATNEKLFF
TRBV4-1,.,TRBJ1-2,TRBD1,TGCGCCAGCAGCCAAATTCCGGGACAGGGCTCTGGCTACACCTTC,CASSQIPGQGSGYTF
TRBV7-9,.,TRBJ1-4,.,TGTGCCAGCAGCTTAGCTGGGGGCCCGGAACTGTTTTTT,CASSLAGGPELFF
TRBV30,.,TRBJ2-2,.,TGTGCCTGGAGTGGCGGCAGAAACCGGGGGCCCTTGACCGGGGAGCTGTTTTTT,CAWSGGRNRGPLTGELFF
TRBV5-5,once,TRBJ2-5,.,TGTGCCAGCAGCTTTTCCCCGGATGAGACCCAGTACTTC,CASSFSPDETQYF
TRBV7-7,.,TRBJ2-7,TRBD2,TGTGCCAGCAGCCACGGGTTAGCGGGAGGCACCTACGAGCAGTACTTC,CASSHGLAGGTYEQYF
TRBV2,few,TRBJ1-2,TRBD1,TGTGCCAGCATAAAGGGGGCCAGAGGCTACACCTTC,CASIKGARGYTF
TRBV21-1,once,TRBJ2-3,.,TGTGCCAGCAGGATAGACATAAGGGCGGGAGATACCGCAGATACGCAGTATTTT,CASRIDIRAGDTADTQYF
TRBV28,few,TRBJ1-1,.,TGTGCCAGCAGGCGAGGGGGGACCACTGAAGCTTTCTTT,CASRRGGTTEAFF
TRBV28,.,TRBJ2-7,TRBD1,TGTGCCAGCAGCTTTACAGGGGGCTACGAGCAGTACTTC,CASSFTGGYEQYF
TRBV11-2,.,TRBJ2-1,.,TGTGCCAGCAGCTTAGGAGTGCGGACAGTGCTAAATTACAATGAGCAGTTCTTC,CASSLGVRTVLNYNEQFF
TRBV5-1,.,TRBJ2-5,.,TGCGCCAGCAGCTCAGGACGGGTCCAAGAGACCCAGTACTTC,CASSSGRVQETQYF
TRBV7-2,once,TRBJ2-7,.,TGTGCCAGCAGCACGGGACAACCCTACGAGCAGTACTTC,CASSTGQPYEQYF
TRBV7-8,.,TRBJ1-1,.,TGTGCCAGCAGCTTATCCAGGGGTGGAACTGAAGCTTTCTTT,CASSLSRGGTEAFF
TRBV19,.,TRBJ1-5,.,TGTGCCAGTAGTATAGGGACAGCAGGCAATCAGCCCCAGCATTTT,CASSIGTAGNQPQHF
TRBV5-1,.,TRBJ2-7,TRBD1,TGCGCCAGCAGCCCACAGGGACAGCTTCAAACCTTACTTGATTTAGAATCTCACGAGCAGTACTTC,CASSPQGQLQTLLDLESHEQYF
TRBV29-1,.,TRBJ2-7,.,TGCAGCGTTGTGCTTTCATCCTACGAGCAGTACTTC,CSVVLSSYEQYF
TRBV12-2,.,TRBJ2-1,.,TGTGCAAGTCGCTTAGTTTCATCGGGCGCCCAGTCCTACAATGAGCAGTTCTTC,CASRLVSSGAQSYNEQFF
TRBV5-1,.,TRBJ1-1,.,TGCGCCAGCAGCTTATGGACGGCTTTCTTT,CASSLWTAFF
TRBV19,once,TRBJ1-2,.,TGTGCCAGTAGTATAGCGGGTAATAACTATGGCTACACCTTC,CASSIAGNNYGYTF
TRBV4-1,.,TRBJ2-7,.,TGCGCCAGCAGCCCCAGCGGTAACTACGAGCAGTACTTC,CASSPSGNYEQYF
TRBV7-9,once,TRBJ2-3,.,TGTGCCAGTCATACTCCGCGGGACACCTACACAGATACGCAGTATTTT,CASHTPRDTYTDTQYF
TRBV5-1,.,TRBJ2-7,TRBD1,TGCGCCAGCAGCTTGGTAGGCAGGGGGCAAGACGAGCAGTACTTC,CASSLVGRGQDEQYF
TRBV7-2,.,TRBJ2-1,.,TGTGCCAGCGGACATATGAATGAGCAGTTCTTC,CASGHMNEQFF
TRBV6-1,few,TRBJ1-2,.,TGTGCCAGCAGTGAAAGTTTCGCCGCCATTGTGCGCGGCTACACCTTC,CASSESFAAIVRGYTF
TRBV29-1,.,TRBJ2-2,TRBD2,TGCAGCGTTGTTCTAGCGGGAGGGGGCGGGGAGCTGTTTTTT,CSVVLAGGGGELFF
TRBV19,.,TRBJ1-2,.,TGTGCCAGTAGTATCCTCCGAAACAACTATGGCTACACCTTC,CASSILRNNYGYTF
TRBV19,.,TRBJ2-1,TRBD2,TGTGCCAGTCAACTAGCGGGAGGGCGAAATGAGCAGTTCTTC,CASQLAGGRNEQFF
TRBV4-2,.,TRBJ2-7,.,TGTGCCAGCAGCCAAGTCGCGAGCTACGAGCAGTACTTC,CASSQVASYEQYF
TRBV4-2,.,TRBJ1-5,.,TGTGCCAGCAGCCAAGAGGGGGGGCAGAATCAGCCCCAGCATTTT,CASSQEGGQNQPQHF
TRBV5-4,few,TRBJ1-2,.,TGTGCCAGCAGCTCCATACCCCCCGGGCAAAACTATGGCTACACCTTC,CASSSIPPGQNYGYTF
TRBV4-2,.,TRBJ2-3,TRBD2,TGTGCCAGCAGCCAAGAGGTAGCGGGAGCGGGAGATACGCAGTATTTT,CASSQEVAGAGDTQYF
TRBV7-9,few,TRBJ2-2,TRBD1,TGTGCCAGCAGCTTAGGGACAGGGGGACCCGGGGAGCTGTTTTTT,CASSLGTGGPGELFF
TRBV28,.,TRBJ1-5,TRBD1,TGTGCCAGCAGTTCCGGGACAGGACTTCCTGGTCAGCCCCAGCATTTT,CASSSGTGLPGQPQHF
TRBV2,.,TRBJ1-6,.,TGTGCCAGCAGTAGGCAGTCACCCCTCCACTTT,CASSRQSPLHF
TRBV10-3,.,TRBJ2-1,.,TGTGCCATCAGTGAGTCCAGTAACACCCTCTACAATGAGCAGTTCTTC,CAISESSNTLYNEQFF
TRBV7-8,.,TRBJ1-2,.,TGTGCCAGCAGCGAATTCGGGGGAGGGGCTAACTATGGCTACACCTTC,CASSEFGGGANYGYTF